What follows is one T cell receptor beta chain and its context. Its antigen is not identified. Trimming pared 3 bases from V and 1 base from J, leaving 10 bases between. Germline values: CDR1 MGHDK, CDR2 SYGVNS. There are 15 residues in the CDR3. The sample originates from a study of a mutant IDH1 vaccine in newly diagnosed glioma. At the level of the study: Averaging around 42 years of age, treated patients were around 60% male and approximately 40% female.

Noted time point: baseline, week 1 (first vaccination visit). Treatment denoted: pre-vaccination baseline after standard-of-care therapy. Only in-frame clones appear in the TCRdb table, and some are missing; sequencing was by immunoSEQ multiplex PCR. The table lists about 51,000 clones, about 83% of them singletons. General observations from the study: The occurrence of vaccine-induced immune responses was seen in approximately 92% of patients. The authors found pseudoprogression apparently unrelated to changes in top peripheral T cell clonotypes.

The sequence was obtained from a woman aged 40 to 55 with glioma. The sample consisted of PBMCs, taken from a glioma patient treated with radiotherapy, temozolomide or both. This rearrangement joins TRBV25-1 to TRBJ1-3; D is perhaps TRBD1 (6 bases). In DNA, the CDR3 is TGTGCCAGCAGTGAGCAGGGGAGATCTGGAAACACCATATATTTT. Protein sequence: CASSEQGRSGNTIYF.